These T cell receptor beta chains were read from a single sample in a study of T-cell memory formation after mild COVID-19. One entry per CDR3 protein results from TCRdb running MiXCR on the 5' RACE reads. The sample lists about 420,000 distinct CDR3 sequences, around 22% occurring once. The specimen was PBMCs or a T cell subset sorted from them (not recorded which). These receptors were collected from an adult woman who had mild COVID-19 (a few samples of this study predate the infection). Cell type and time point are not known. Both conserved end residues are part of each CDR3. The order of the fields is D gene, clone size, V gene, J gene, CDR3 DNA, CDR3 protein. A D gene is named only where the DNA matches it firmly. Only part of the rows carry a size: once, few, many, or a class if the clone is expanded.

d_call: TRBD1; clone_size: .; v_call: TRBV6-2/TRBV6-3; j_call: TRBJ1-5; cdr3_nt: TGTGCCAGCAGACGAGGACAGGGATCACTCCCTGCTAGTCAGCCCCAGCATTTT; cdr3_aa: CASRRGQGSLPASQPQHF
d_call: TRBD2; clone_size: few; v_call: TRBV11-2; j_call: TRBJ2-5; cdr3_nt: TGTGCCAGCAGCAGAACTAGCGGGGGAGCTCAAGAGACCCAGTACTTC; cdr3_aa: CASSRTSGGAQETQYF
d_call: .; clone_size: .; v_call: TRBV6-6; j_call: TRBJ2-3; cdr3_nt: TGTGCCAGCATCCGACAGGGCACAGATACGCAGTATTTT; cdr3_aa: CASIRQGTDTQYF
d_call: .; clone_size: few; v_call: TRBV5-1; j_call: TRBJ2-7; cdr3_nt: TGCGCCAGCAGCTTGGGGGGGTCCATCCGGCCCCGTGGTTACGAGCAGTACTTC; cdr3_aa: CASSLGGSIRPRGYEQYF
d_call: .; clone_size: .; v_call: TRBV7-2; j_call: TRBJ1-2; cdr3_nt: TGTGCCAGCAGCTCGGGACAATTAGCCCTATATGGCTACACCTTC; cdr3_aa: CASSSGQLALYGYTF
d_call: .; clone_size: .; v_call: TRBV5-4; j_call: TRBJ2-1; cdr3_nt: TGTGCCAGCAGCTTGCCCAGAACTAGTGAGCAGTTCTTC; cdr3_aa: CASSLPRTSEQFF
d_call: .; clone_size: few; v_call: TRBV15; j_call: TRBJ2-1; cdr3_nt: TGTGCCACCAGCAGAGCTCCATACAATGAGCAGTTCTTC; cdr3_aa: CATSRAPYNEQFF
d_call: .; clone_size: few; v_call: TRBV10-3; j_call: TRBJ2-3; cdr3_nt: TGTGCCATCAGTGAAAGGACTAGCACAGATACGCAGTATTTT; cdr3_aa: CAISERTSTDTQYF
d_call: TRBD1; clone_size: .; v_call: TRBV27; j_call: TRBJ2-3; cdr3_nt: TGTGCCAGCAGTTTTTTGAGACAGGGGAGCGGGGATACGCAGTATTTT; cdr3_aa: CASSFLRQGSGDTQYF
d_call: .; clone_size: few; v_call: TRBV4-2; j_call: TRBJ2-3; cdr3_nt: TGTGCCAGCAGCCAAGGACGGGACTCGAGCACAGATACGCAGTATTTT; cdr3_aa: CASSQGRDSSTDTQYF
d_call: .; clone_size: .; v_call: TRBV18; j_call: TRBJ2-1; cdr3_nt: TGTGCCAGCTCACCACCCGGGCGAAGCTCCTACAATGAGCAGTTCTTC; cdr3_aa: CASSPPGRSSYNEQFF
d_call: .; clone_size: few; v_call: TRBV2; j_call: TRBJ2-2; cdr3_nt: TGTGCCAGCAGTGTAGGCAGGAACACCGGGGAGCTGTTTTTT; cdr3_aa: CASSVGRNTGELFF
d_call: .; clone_size: .; v_call: TRBV20-1; j_call: TRBJ1-2; cdr3_nt: TGCAGTGCTAGGTTAGAACAGGGCGATGGCTACACCTTC; cdr3_aa: CSARLEQGDGYTF
d_call: .; clone_size: .; v_call: TRBV18; j_call: TRBJ1-2; cdr3_nt: TGTGCCAGCTCACCAGGGGGCCAAAACTATGGCTACACCTTC; cdr3_aa: CASSPGGQNYGYTF
d_call: .; clone_size: .; v_call: TRBV12-3/TRBV12-4; j_call: TRBJ2-7; cdr3_nt: TGTGCCAGCAGTTTGTCCAGGTACGACGAGCAGTACTTC; cdr3_aa: CASSLSRYDEQYF
d_call: .; clone_size: few; v_call: TRBV5-1; j_call: TRBJ2-7; cdr3_nt: TGCGCCAGCAGCCAACCCGACACAACCGCGTCATACGAGCAGTACTTC; cdr3_aa: CASSQPDTTASYEQYF
d_call: TRBD1; clone_size: .; v_call: TRBV6-5; j_call: TRBJ2-7; cdr3_nt: TGTGCCAGCAGTCGCTCGGGGACAGGTTCGGGTTCCTACGAGCAGTACTTC; cdr3_aa: CASSRSGTGSGSYEQYF
d_call: .; clone_size: .; v_call: TRBV7-9; j_call: TRBJ1-4; cdr3_nt: TGTGCCAGCAGCTTGAAATCCGGTGCTGAAAAACTGTTTTTT; cdr3_aa: CASSLKSGAEKLFF
d_call: TRBD2; clone_size: .; v_call: TRBV25-1; j_call: TRBJ2-3; cdr3_nt: TGTGCCAGCAGTGAAGACGTTAGCGGGAGGGTGATAGATACGCAGTATTTT; cdr3_aa: CASSEDVSGRVIDTQYF
d_call: .; clone_size: .; v_call: TRBV7-6; j_call: TRBJ2-7; cdr3_nt: TGTGCCAGCAGTCCGGGATTAACTAGCCAGAATCAAGGAACCCCCTACGAGCAGTACTTC; cdr3_aa: CASSPGLTSQNQGTPYEQYF